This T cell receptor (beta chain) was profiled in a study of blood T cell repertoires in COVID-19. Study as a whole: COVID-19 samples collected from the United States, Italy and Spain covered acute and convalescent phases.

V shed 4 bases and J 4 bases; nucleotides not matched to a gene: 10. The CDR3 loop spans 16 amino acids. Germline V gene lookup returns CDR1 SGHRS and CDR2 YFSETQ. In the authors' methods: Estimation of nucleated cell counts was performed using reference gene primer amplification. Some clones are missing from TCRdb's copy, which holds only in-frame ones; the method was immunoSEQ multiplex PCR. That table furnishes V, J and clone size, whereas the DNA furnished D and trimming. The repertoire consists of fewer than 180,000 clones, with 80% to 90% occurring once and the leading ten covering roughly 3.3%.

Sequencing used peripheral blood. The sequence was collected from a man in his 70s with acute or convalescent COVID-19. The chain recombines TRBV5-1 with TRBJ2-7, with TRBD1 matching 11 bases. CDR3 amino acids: CASSPSLGTGGYEQYF. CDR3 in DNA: TGCGCCAGCAGCCCCTCTCTGGGGACAGGGGGTTACGAGCAGTACTTC.